This entry concerns a single T cell receptor (beta chain). Its antigen remains unidentified. It has no much larger one-base neighbor in the sample; base qualities were not kept. The immunoSEQ Assay, a bias-controlled multiplex PCR, was used to amplify TCRbeta CDR3 regions from genomic DNA. In the source study's methods: Nucleated cell counts per sample were estimated from amplification of reference gene primers within the assay. Sequence reads were collapsed and filtered to measure the absolute abundance of every unique TCRbeta CDR3 rearrangement. For each sample, productive Simpson clonality was calculated as the square root of Simpson's diversity index across productive rearrangements. TCRdb obtained this table from immuneACCESS and retained in-frame rearrangements with V and J assigned. These tables miss some clones; where compared with another copy, unresolved V genes account for less than half of the shortfall, and the remainder is unexplained. Clonal size and the V and J genes are those of that table, whereas D and trimming came from the DNA. This sample gives some 350,000 clones in total; approximately 88% of them show up just once. Less than 6.5% of the sample is taken by the ten largest.

The sample comes from a study of blood T cell repertoires in COVID-19 (dated by TCRdb to about 2020). Regarding the complete study: Samples covering the acute and convalescent phases of COVID-19 were provided by collaborators in the United States, Italy and Spain. The prospective study material was composed of cDNA or gDNA derived from T cells, B-cell-depleted T cells, or PBMCs. Deeply sampled blood TCRbeta repertoires from subjects exposed to, actively infected with, or recovered from COVID-19 were included in the dataset. A freely available public database, intended as a resource for researchers studying the immune response to SARS-CoV-2, is where the repertoires were released. The samples were drawn from the first 160 participants of the ongoing ImmuneRACE study and from 1,254 subjects provided by 6 global collaborators. A de-identified subject ID, COVID-19 status, age in years and sex were almost always included in the sample metadata. Where HLA class I and class II types were available, the types were taken from metadata supplied by the sample provider, not from assay-based typing. Broad study findings and their caveats: The quantity of clinical and demographic metadata differed by source and by participant and was supplied without curation.

From the cysteine through the phenylalanine, the CDR3 covers 16 amino acids. The DNA shown is the 48-base CDR3, in frame from base 1. V lost 1 base and J lost 0 bases; the stretch between them is 11 bases long. CDR1 and CDR2, looked up from the germline V gene, are MNHNS and SASEGT. Participants in the prospective study were aged roughly 18 to 100 years, lived in 20 to 25 United States geographic areas, and enrolled through a virtual design. In the prospective study, cohorts were assigned on the basis of participant-reported clinical history obtained from a screening survey and a study questionnaire. For ImmuneRACE Cohort 3, a participant was defined as recovered based on two consecutive negative NP/OP PCR tests, clearance by a healthcare professional, or resolution of symptoms. Mobile phlebotomists in the prospective study collected whole blood, serum and a nasopharyngeal or oropharyngeal swab from every participant. Over a roughly 2-month period, participants in the prospective study had the option of providing additional blood draws and questionnaires. Before DNA extraction, prospective study blood samples were shipped either frozen or at room temperature.

The sequence is built from TRBV6-1 and TRBJ2-3; no D segment can be confidently identified. This TCR was sampled from a man under 40 who had recovered from COVID-19. The source material was PBMCs or T cells enriched from blood (not recorded which). Here the CDR3 is given as CASSEVLTASTDTQYF. The DNA sequence is TGTGCCAGCAGTGAAGTTTTAACAGCTAGCACAGATACGCAGTATTTT.